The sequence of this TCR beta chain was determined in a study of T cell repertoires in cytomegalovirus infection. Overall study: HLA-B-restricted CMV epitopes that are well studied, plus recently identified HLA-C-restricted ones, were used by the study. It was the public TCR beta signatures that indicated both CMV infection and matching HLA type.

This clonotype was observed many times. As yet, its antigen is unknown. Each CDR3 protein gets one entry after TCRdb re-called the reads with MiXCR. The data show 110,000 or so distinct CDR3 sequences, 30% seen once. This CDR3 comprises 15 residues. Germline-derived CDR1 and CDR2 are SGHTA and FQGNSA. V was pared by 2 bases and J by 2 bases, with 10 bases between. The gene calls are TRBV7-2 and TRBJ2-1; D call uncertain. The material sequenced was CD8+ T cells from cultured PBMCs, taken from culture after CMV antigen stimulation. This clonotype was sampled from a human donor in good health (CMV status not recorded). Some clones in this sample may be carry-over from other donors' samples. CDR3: CASSLHREPYNEQFF. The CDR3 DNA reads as TGTGCCAGCAGCTTACACAGAGAGCCCTACAATGAGCAGTTCTTC.